The clone carrying this TCR beta chain appeared a few times. Antigen: not known. This sample was included in a study of cytomegalovirus exposure and HLA in healthy donors. Study-level background: The same platform was used for the 130 or so validation repertoires as for the roughly 700 first-cohort repertoires, as reported in a later analysis. The study, taken as a whole, reports: In vitro testing confirmed a few CMV-associated chains as specific for CMV antigens. The study put roughly 160 TCR beta chains on its list as cytomegalovirus-associated.

Here immunoSEQ multiplex PCR was the method, and the copy in TCRdb shows in-frame clones only, minus some. This sample has 120,000 to 150,000 clones, with 85% to 90% found just once. Separate from the approximately 700-subject first cohort was the roughly 130-subject validation cohort, to which the donors belonged. This clonotype was obtained from a woman aged 18-29 years in good health and CMV-seropositive. The sample comprised PBMCs.

The CDR3 nucleotides are TGTGCCAGCAGTTACTCGAGGGTACCCCAAGAGACCCAGTACTTC. It codes for CASSYSRVPQETQYF. The chain is built from TRBV6-5 and TRBJ2-5; D is possibly TRBD2 (5 bases). Germline V CDR1 and CDR2: MNHEY, SVGAGI. This CDR3 region has 15 residues. V lost 0 bases and J 1 base, leaving 9 bases between the germline ends.